Presented here are 6 T cell receptor beta chains from one specimen sequenced in a study of cytomegalovirus exposure and HLA in healthy donors. Libraries were prepared by immunoSEQ multiplex PCR; TCRdb keeps only in-frame clonotypes and omits some of them. The sample consists of about 56,000 clones, approximately 92% of them appearing once. Material for sequencing was PBMCs. Receptors were obtained from a young woman in good health and CMV-seronegative.

Here the CDR3 DNA reads TGTGCCAGCATTTCTAGCAGCACCGGGGAGCTGTTTTTT. As protein: CASISSSTGELFF. The rearrangement joins TRBV28 to TRBJ2-2; TRBD2 might be the D (5 bases). V was pared by 7 bases and J by 4 bases, with 10 bases between. Germline lookup yields CDR1 MDHEN and CDR2 SYDVKM. This CDR3 spans 13 amino acids.

The chain joins TRBV2 to TRBJ2-5; 7 bases align to TRBD2. J gave up 2 bases and V 8 bases, and 5 bases lay outside the gene matches. This CDR3 region has 13 residues. Germline-derived CDR1 and CDR2 are SNHLY and FYNNEI. In DNA form, the CDR3 reads TGTGCCAGCCAGCGGGGTCAACAAGAGACCCAGTACTTC. Translating gives CASQRGQQETQYF.

This chain links TRBV15 with TRBJ2-7; the D gene is possibly TRBD1 (6 bases). The CDR3 runs to 15 residues. Trimming removed 1 base at V and 0 bases at J, with 10 bases between. Germline CDR1 LNHNV, CDR2 YYDKDF (reference sequence). CDR3 DNA sequence: TGTGCCACCAGCAGAGTTGGGACACTCTCCTACGAGCAGTACTTC. Translating it yields CATSRVGTLSYEQYF.

This clone was found once. V gene TRBV13 combines with J gene TRBJ1-2, with 8 bases identical to TRBD1. Germline V gene sequence: CDR1 PRHDT, CDR2 FYEKMQ (reference sequence). CDR3 size: 17 residues. V lost 2 bases to trimming and J lost 1 base; unmatched junction nucleotides: 9. The CDR3 here is CASSLKAGGLFNYGYTF. The DNA of the CDR3 is TGTGCCAGCAGCTTAAAGGCAGGGGGCCTTTTTAACTATGGCTACACCTTC.

This clone was detected ten times or more. The rearrangement uses TRBV19 and TRBJ2-2; the match to TRBD1 covers 8 bases. Germline V gene lookup returns CDR1 LNHDA and CDR2 SQIVND (reference sequence). J was trimmed by 7 bases and V by 2 bases; bases with no gene match: 9. The length of the CDR3 is 16 residues. The CDR3 DNA follows: TGTGCCAGTAGTATATCCGATGACAGGGGCCACGGGGAGCTGTTTTTT. Residues: CASSISDDRGHGELFF.

The rearrangement joins TRBV10-3 to TRBJ2-2; the D gene is possibly TRBD2 (5 bases). Trimming pared 6 bases from V and 8 bases from J, leaving 16 bases between. In germline, CDR1 is ENHRY, CDR2 SYGVKD. The CDR3 extends over 14 amino acids. DNA for the CDR3: TGTGCCATCAGCCCGACCACTAGGTCGGGGGAGCTGTTTTTT. It codes for CAISPTTRSGELFF.